This is a list of T cell receptor beta chains from one sample in a study of cytomegalovirus exposure and HLA in healthy donors. Sequenced by immunoSEQ multiplex PCR; TCRdb stores in-frame clones only, minus some. This sample has some 170,000 clones, with 9.5% found just once. What was sequenced was PBMCs. All receptors come from a woman aged 30 to 39 in good health and CMV-seropositive. Both conserved end residues are part of each CDR3. A D gene is named only where the DNA matches it firmly. For some rows the clone size is stated as once, few or many, or as a class when expanded; others skip it.

D gene: -
clone size: -
V gene: TRBV6-1
J gene: TRBJ2-7
CDR3 DNA: TGTGCCAGCAGTGAAGACGGGGGAATCGCCTACGAGCAGTACTTC
CDR3 protein: CASSEDGGIAYEQYF

D gene: TRBD2
clone size: few
V gene: TRBV2
J gene: TRBJ2-2
CDR3 DNA: TGTGCCAGCATAGAGGGAAAGTGGCGGGAGACCGGGGAGCTGTTTTTT
CDR3 protein: CASIEGKWRETGELFF

D gene: TRBD2
clone size: -
V gene: TRBV5-1
J gene: TRBJ2-3
CDR3 DNA: TGCGCCAGCAGTAGAGCGGGGAGCACAGATACGCAGTATTTT
CDR3 protein: CASSRAGSTDTQYF

D gene: -
clone size: -
V gene: TRBV2
J gene: TRBJ2-3
CDR3 DNA: TGTGCCAGTAGCCTTGGGGGACTCACAGATACGCAGTATTTT
CDR3 protein: CASSLGGLTDTQYF

D gene: TRBD1
clone size: few
V gene: TRBV7-9
J gene: TRBJ2-5
CDR3 DNA: TGTGCCAGCAGCCGTGAAGGGGGACAGGGGCCACAAGAGACCCAGTACTTC
CDR3 protein: CASSREGGQGPQETQYF

D gene: TRBD1
clone size: -
V gene: TRBV15
J gene: TRBJ2-1
CDR3 DNA: TGTGCCACCAGCACGGGACAGGCCATAACCTACAATGAGCAGTTCTTC
CDR3 protein: CATSTGQAITYNEQFF

D gene: -
clone size: few
V gene: TRBV5-4
J gene: TRBJ2-2
CDR3 DNA: TGTGCCAGCAGCCTGGGTCTGGGGGGCACCGGGGAGCTGTTTTTT
CDR3 protein: CASSLGLGGTGELFF

D gene: -
clone size: -
V gene: TRBV5-4
J gene: TRBJ1-1
CDR3 DNA: TGTGCCAGCACTCGAGGACAAGGTTTCATGAACACTGAAGCTTTCTTT
CDR3 protein: CASTRGQGFMNTEAFF

D gene: -
clone size: few
V gene: TRBV15
J gene: TRBJ1-2
CDR3 DNA: TGTGCCACCAGCAGTGAGGATGGCTACACCTTC
CDR3 protein: CATSSEDGYTF

D gene: -
clone size: few
V gene: TRBV10-3
J gene: TRBJ1-1
CDR3 DNA: TGTGCCACGAGGGGGACTGAAGCTTTCTTT
CDR3 protein: CATRGTEAFF

D gene: TRBD1
clone size: -
V gene: TRBV2
J gene: TRBJ1-3
CDR3 DNA: TGTGCCAGCAGACCACAGGGGGGATCTGGAAACACCATATATTTT
CDR3 protein: CASRPQGGSGNTIYF

D gene: -
clone size: -
V gene: TRBV9
J gene: TRBJ1-2
CDR3 DNA: TGTGCCAGCAGCGAGCGGGAGGGGGGGGTCTATGGCTACACCTTC
CDR3 protein: CASSEREGGVYGYTF

D gene: TRBD1
clone size: -
V gene: TRBV5-1
J gene: TRBJ2-7
CDR3 DNA: TGCGCCAGCAGCTATAAGACAGGGCTTGGTGAGCAGTACTTC
CDR3 protein: CASSYKTGLGEQYF